The sequence of this T cell receptor beta chain was determined in a study of blood T cells in healthy people across ages. Collection of 8.5 to 10 milliliters of peripheral blood was performed for each donor. Next came a second PCR, run for about 6 to 12 cycles, which used a sample-barcoded 5' primer along with a J-beta primer mix. TCRdb reanalysed the 5' RACE reads using MiXCR and keeps one entry per CDR3 protein. Of about 1.8 million distinct CDR3 sequences listed, less than 50% are singletons. A word on this clonotype: The antigen remains undetermined.

Findings and limits, study-wide: Higher diversity, along with more naive CD4+ cells, distinguished long-lived donors from aged donors. Diversity was estimated from one million T cells, and these estimates were considered underestimates.

V was pared by 3 bases and J by 10 bases, with 16 bases of the junction left unmatched. The CDR3 has 15 amino acids. Germline CDR1 SQVTM, CDR2 ANQGSEA. Sequences were obtained from blood. The chain carries TRBV29-1 and TRBJ2-3; TRBD2 agrees at 7 bases. This clonotype was obtained from a woman aged 40 to 50 in good health. The CDR3 bases are TGCAGCGTTGAGATGCGGGGGATACAACCCCGAGCGCAGTATTTT. As protein: CSVEMRGIQPRAQYF.